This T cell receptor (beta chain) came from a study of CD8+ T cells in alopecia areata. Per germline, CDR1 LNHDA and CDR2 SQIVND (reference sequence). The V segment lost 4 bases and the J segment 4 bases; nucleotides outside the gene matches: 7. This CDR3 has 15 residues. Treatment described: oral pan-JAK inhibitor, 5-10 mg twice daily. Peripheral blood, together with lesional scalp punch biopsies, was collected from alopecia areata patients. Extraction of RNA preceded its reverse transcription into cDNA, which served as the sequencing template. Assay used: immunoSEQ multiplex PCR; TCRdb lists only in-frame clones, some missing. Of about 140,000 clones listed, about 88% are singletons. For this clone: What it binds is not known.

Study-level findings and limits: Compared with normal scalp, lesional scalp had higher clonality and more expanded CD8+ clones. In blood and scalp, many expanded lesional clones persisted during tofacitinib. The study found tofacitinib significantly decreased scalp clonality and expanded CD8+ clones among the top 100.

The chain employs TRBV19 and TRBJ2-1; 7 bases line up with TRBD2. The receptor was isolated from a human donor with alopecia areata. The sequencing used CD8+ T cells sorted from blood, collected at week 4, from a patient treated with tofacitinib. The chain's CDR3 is CASSTRPGGYNEQFF. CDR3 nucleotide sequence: TGTGCCAGTAGTACCCGACCGGGAGGATACAATGAGCAGTTCTTC.